This record looks at one TCR beta chain sequence and its context. This clonotype came up a few times. Its antigen has not been determined. At one end the junction does not follow the germline gene, possibly because of a read error. This sample was taken from a study of T-cell reconstitution after alpha-beta-depleted transplantation in children (dated by TCRdb to between 2015 and 2016). Looking at the study overall: T-cell immune reconstitution after TCRalphabeta/CD19-depleted allogeneic hematopoietic cell transplantation in children was quantitatively tracked in the study by means of TCR repertoire profiling.

The CDR3 sequence holds 13 residues, the cysteine and phenylalanine included. The DNA shown is the 39-base CDR3, in frame from base 1. The germline V gene encodes CDR1 SSHAT and CDR2 FNYEAQ (reference sequence). Library preparation employed PCR. The listed sequencing device is Illumina HiSeq 2500. Molecular barcoding was employed in the preparation of TCR libraries, with unique molecular identifiers being used to normalize TCRbeta repertoire quantification. Using fastp at Q25 and MiXCR, TCRdb reprocessed the public reads and kept productive beta chains. Entries that share a CDR3 protein sequence are merged under the most common genes and DNA. The sample includes about 610,000 distinct CDR3 sequences, with roughly 10% observed a single time. Clones ranked in the top ten supply approximately 4.1% of the sample.

The material was PBMCs from the stem cell graft donor, obtained from the stem cell graft. The rearrangement joined TRBV7-7 to TRBJ2-7; no D segment can be confidently identified. This receptor was taken from a human donor who donated a stem cell graft to a child with acute myeloid leukemia. This receptor carries the CDR3 CASSLEPNYEQYF. The nucleotide sequence reads TGTGCTAGCAGCTTGGAGCCCAACTACGAGCAGTACTTC.